This TCR beta chain was sequenced during a study of T cell responses to AZD1222 COVID-19 vaccine listed by TCRdb under 2021. At the level of the whole study: AZD1222 recipients given second doses at about 4 weeks or at about 12 weeks were pooled, since spike-specific TCR depth and breadth were not found to differ between the two schedules. A total of 230 to 250 trial participants underwent TCR sequencing, of whom 200 to 220 had received two doses of AZD1222 and 26 had received two doses of the MenACWY control vaccine. Trial participants were enrolled by age into 18-55, 56-69 and 70-plus year subgroups, with roughly 160, 29 and 62 TCR-sequenced participants respectively. Overall study outcomes, separate from this receptor: Participants were mostly white British and included more females than males, and it was suggested by the authors that clonal diversity may have been underestimated. Conclusions about previously exposed vaccinees are limited, since just a handful of AZD1222 recipients were seropositive for SARS-CoV-2 at baseline. Because no day 14 peak-response samples were available, the repertoires could be characterized only after the peak T cell response. The vaccine-associated CD4 TCRs covered the entire spike protein, and the dominant responses fell in regions 160-218 and 743-854. Reportedly, close to half of the unique spike-specific TCRs recognized epitopes lying outside the regions that are mutated in the B.1.351 and B.1.1.7 variants. A significant rise in spike-specific TCR breadth and depth was observed after two AZD1222 doses relative to day 0 and relative to MenACWY recipients. In the small 56-69-year group, the increase in depth fell short of significance, most likely because of low power.

The CDR3 regions of human TCRbeta chains were subjected to immunosequencing. Per the source publication's procedure: Repertoire TCRs were matched against a reference library of SARS-CoV-2-specific TCRs generated with the MIRA antigen-specificity platform. Breadth was defined as the fraction of unique TCRs that were SARS-CoV-2-associated. Depth was defined as the fraction of total T cells that were SARS-CoV-2-associated. Using the MIRA data, each spike-specific TCR was mapped to the spike region that the TCR reacts to and placed in a CD4 or CD8 class. Log10-transformed breadth and depth values were compared by one-way ANOVA with Sidak's multiple comparisons tests. TCRdb provides this immuneACCESS table in a form limited to in-frame rearrangements. Some clones are lacking; in checked studies, under half of them reflect an unresolved V gene, and why the rest are absent is not known. The DNA was the basis for D and trimming; V, J and clone size are from that table. In this sample the table shows roughly 120,000 clones, approximately 90% of which occur a single time. Roughly 5.2% of the sample is taken by the ten largest.

A word on this clone: There is no known antigen for this receptor. There are no base qualities to consult, and no much larger clone falls within one base.

The time point label, read with the paper, signifies: baseline before first vaccination. Samples from vaccinated people were obtained from the UK trials COV001 and COV002, which included a single-blind randomized controlled phase 2/3 trial of AZD1222 (ChAdOx1 nCoV-19) in healthy adults. Trial participant PBMC samples were collected at day 0 and day 28 after the second dose for TCRbeta chain sequencing. V is clipped by 6 bases and J by 10 bases, and the sequence between their germline boundaries is 10 bases long. The CDR3 runs 12 amino acids, cysteine and phenylalanine included. The kept DNA is CDR3 alone, 36 bases in frame from the first base. In the germline V gene (reference sequence), CDR1 corresponds to MNHEY and CDR2 to SMNVEV.

The specimen was peripheral blood, collected on day 0 of AZD1222 vaccination. This sequence was found in an adult in good health. The sequence joins TRBV27 to TRBJ1-6; the D gene is perhaps TRBD1, from 5 matching bases. The CDR3 is CASSRARSPLHF. The nucleotide sequence reads TGTGCCAGCAGCAGGGCCCGCTCACCCCTCCACTTT.